The 7 T cell receptor beta chains below come from one sample, sequenced in a study of early T cells in non-severe SARS-CoV-2 infection. TCRdb reprocessed the 5' RACE reads with MiXCR, giving one entry per CDR3 protein. The sample yields 55,000 to 75,000 distinct CDR3 sequences, less than 9.5% seen once. The sequenced material came from whole blood. These receptor sequences come from an adult who was a healthcare worker with PCR-confirmed SARS-CoV-2 infection or an uninfected control (not recorded which).

The genes are TRBV9 and TRBJ2-5, with a tentative D call TRBD2 (5 bases). The CDR3 consists of 16 residues. Germline lookup yields CDR1 SGDLS and CDR2 YYNGEE. V was shortened by 0 bases and J by 0 bases, with 12 bases between the two germline ends. The CDR3 protein is CASSVGHLGDQETQYF. CDR3 in DNA: TGTGCCAGCAGCGTAGGGCATCTGGGAGACCAAGAGACCCAGTACTTC.

This clonotype occurred many times. V gene TRBV7-9 combines with J gene TRBJ2-2, with a weak D call TRBD2 (5 bases). Germline V gene data show CDR1 as SEHNR and CDR2 as FQNEAQ (reference sequence). With 5 bases removed from V and 4 bases from J, the gap between germline ends came to 5 bases. The CDR3 runs to 12 residues. The CDR3: CASSRGTGELFF. As DNA, the CDR3 is TGTGCCAGCAGCCGGGGCACCGGGGAGCTGTTTTTT.

This clonotype showed up many times. The rearrangement uses TRBV5-5 and TRBJ2-1, with 12 bases fitting TRBD1. This CDR3 is built from 15 residues. V lost 4 bases and J lost 9; bases outside the gene matches: 8. Germline V gene lookup returns CDR1 SGHKS and CDR2 YYEKEE (reference sequence). CDR3 sequence reads: CASSPGQGAEGEQFF. In nucleotides, the CDR3 is TGTGCCAGCAGCCCGGGACAGGGGGCAGAGGGTGAGCAGTTCTTC.

This clonotype appeared many times. The CDR3 DNA is TGTGCCACCAGTGACTCGAATAACAATGAGCAGTTCTTC. Translation: CATSDSNNNEQFF. The chain carries TRBV24-1 and TRBJ2-1; D is uncertain. Germline V gene lookup returns CDR1 KGHDR and CDR2 SFDVKD. The V gene lost 4 bases and the J gene lost 5 bases, with 8 bases spanning the gap. CDR3 length equals 13 residues.

This clonotype was seen many times. The gene calls are TRBV28 and TRBJ2-7; TRBD2 might be the D (6 bases). This CDR3 is built from 12 residues. Trimming removed 3 bases from V and 6 bases from J, with 9 bases in between. Germline loops: CDR1 MDHEN, CDR2 SYDVKM. CDR3 loop: CASSLTRTEQYF. Written as DNA, the CDR3 is TGTGCCAGCAGTTTGACTAGGACCGAGCAGTACTTC.

This clonotype appeared many times. The CDR3 nucleotides read TGTGCCAGCAGCCCCGGACTAGCGACCGTCTACGAGCAGTACTTC. Its protein is CASSPGLATVYEQYF. The chain is built from TRBV7-2 and TRBJ2-7, with TRBD2 matching 9 bases. The CDR3 sequence is 15 residues long. V was pared by 5 bases and J by 3 bases, with 8 bases of the junction left unmatched. The germline CDR1 and CDR2 sequences are SGHTA and FQGNSA.

This clonotype came up a few times. The chain is built from TRBV28 and TRBJ2-1; D remains unclear. V lost 6 bases and J lost 10, with 10 bases in between. Per germline, CDR1 MDHEN and CDR2 SYDVKM. There are 11 residues in the CDR3. The CDR3 spells CASRILGEQFF. CDR3 nucleotide sequence: TGTGCCAGCAGGATCCTAGGGGAGCAGTTCTTC.